These 20 T cell receptor beta chains were all obtained from the same sample, sequenced in a study of T cells in tuberculosis. After thawing and overnight rest, PBMC were stained with GMM-loaded CD1B tetramer, viability dye and anti-CD3 for sorting. CD1B tetramers were loaded with Rhodococcus equi-derived C32 glucose monomycolate. Assay: immunoSEQ multiplex PCR; the TCRdb copy retains only in-frame clones and omits some. The data hold tens of thousands of clones, with approximately 91% observed a single time. The sequenced material came from CD1b-GMM tetramer-negative cells sorted from PBMCs. Source of these receptors: an adult woman with latent tuberculosis.

V usage is TRBV7-2 and J usage is TRBJ2-5; TRBD2 agrees at 7 bases. Trimming took 7 bases from V and 2 from J; bases not matched to a gene: 10. Germline V lookup: CDR1 SGHTA, CDR2 FQGNSA. The CDR3 covers 15 residues. Here the CDR3 DNA reads TGTGCCAGCACTCTGGGGGGGAAGGGTCAAGAGACCCAGTACTTC. Translation gives CASTLGGKGQETQYF.

The V and J genes are TRBV13 and TRBJ2-2, with 8 bases that match TRBD1. CDR1 is PRHDT and CDR2 is FYEKMQ in the germline V gene (reference sequence). Losses at the gene ends were 7 bases for V and 6 bases for J; bases not matched to a gene: 16. This CDR3 spans 17 amino acids. DNA for the CDR3: TGTGCCAGCACCCCACGCACCGGGACAGGACACGCCGGGGAGCTGTTTTTT. It specifies CASTPRTGTGHAGELFF.

This sequence joins TRBV19 and TRBJ1-1; D is ambiguous. Trimming left V 6 bases short and J 0 bases short, with 8 bases between. Germline CDR1 LNHDA, CDR2 SQIVND (reference sequence). CDR3 length equals 13 residues. The DNA for the CDR3 is TGTGCCAGTAGCCGGGTAGTGAACACTGAAGCTTTCTTT. It encodes CASSRVVNTEAFF. Full variable domain (missing parts from reference TRBV19 and TRBJ1-1): DGGITQSPKYLFRKEGQNVTLSCEQNLNHDAMYWYRQDPGQGLRLIYYSQIVNDFQKGDIAEGYSVSREKKESFPLTVTSAQKNPTAFYLCASSRVVNTEAFFGQGTRLTVV.

Comment on this clone: The germline gene is not matched at one end of the junction; a read error may be the cause. CDR3 nucleotides: TGTGCTAGCAGCAAAGGAGGGACAGGGTATACGCAGTATTTT. This encodes CASSKGGTGYTQYF. The rearrangement joins TRBV7-7 to TRBJ2-3; TRBD1 matches at 9 bases. This CDR3 is 14 amino acids long. CDR1 is SSHAT, CDR2 FNYEAQ, per germline (reference sequence).

The V call is TRBV5-1, the J call TRBJ1-1; 10 nucleotides align to TRBD1. This CDR3 is built from 14 residues. The V segment lost 4 bases and the J segment 3 bases; nucleotides outside the gene matches: 3. Germline V CDR1 and CDR2: SGHRS, YFSETQ. CDR3 sequence: CASSIGQGDTEAFF. The CDR3, as DNA: TGCGCCAGCAGCATTGGACAGGGGGACACTGAAGCTTTCTTT.

The chain joins TRBV2 to TRBJ2-7, with TRBD2 matching 9 bases. With V trimmed by 7 bases and J by 7 bases, 11 bases remained unmatched. The CDR3 has 14 amino acids. Germline V gives CDR1 SNHLY, CDR2 FYNNEI. The chain's CDR3 is CASTTSGGPREQYF. The CDR3 bases are TGTGCCAGCACTACAAGCGGGGGGCCTCGGGAGCAGTACTTC.

The chain has TRBV4-1 and TRBJ2-2; 10 bases match TRBD1. The CDR3 consists of 16 residues. The V gene's germline CDR1 is MGHRA and CDR2 YSYEKL. Unmatched junction bases numbered 4, after V lost 0 bases and J lost 6 bases. The CDR3 nucleotides are TGCGCCAGCAGCCAAGATGGAGGACAGGGGGCCGGGGAGCTGTTTTTT. Translated: CASSQDGGQGAGELFF.

The rearrangement joins TRBV7-9 to TRBJ2-2, with D unresolved. The germline CDR1 and CDR2 sequences are SEHNR and FQNEAQ (reference sequence). Trimming shortened V by 1 base and J by 4 bases, and 7 bases separated the two germline ends. This CDR3 is built from 14 residues. The CDR3 region has the DNA TGTGCCAGCAGCTTAGGCGGAAGCACCGGGGAGCTGTTTTTT. Encoded protein: CASSLGGSTGELFF.

About this clone: The germline gene is not matched at one end of the junction; a read error may be the cause. The chain employs TRBV27 and TRBJ1-1; D possibly corresponds to TRBD1 (6 bases). In germline, CDR1 is MNHEY, CDR2 SMNVEV (reference sequence). CDR3 length: 15 residues. The CDR3 reads CASSLSGQGNPEAFF. Here the CDR3 DNA reads TGTGCCAGCAGTTTATCGGGTCAGGGGAACCCTGAAGCTTTCTTT.

The V call is TRBV27, the J call TRBJ2-2, with 11 bases that match TRBD1. Trimming cost V 6 bases and J 4 bases; bases outside gene matches: 4. The V gene's germline CDR1 is MNHEY and CDR2 SMNVEV (reference sequence). This CDR3 comprises 15 residues. The CDR3: CASSLDRGLTGELFF. The CDR3 nucleotides are TGTGCCAGCAGCCTGGACAGGGGGCTCACCGGGGAGCTGTTTTTT.

V gene TRBV28 combines with J gene TRBJ1-5; weak D call: TRBD1 (6 bases). The V end lost 1 base, the J end lost 2 bases, and 12 bases lay between the germline ends. Looked up from germline, CDR1 is MDHEN and CDR2 is SYDVKM. This CDR3 region has 16 residues. This CDR3 is CASSLLTPGGNQPQHF. The CDR3 DNA is TGTGCCAGCAGTTTATTAACACCAGGGGGCAATCAGCCCCAGCATTTT.

This clone was detected once. V and J are TRBV5-6 and TRBJ1-2; TRBD1 matches at 10 bases. CDR1 is SGHDT, CDR2 YYEEEE, per germline. Trimming took 3 bases from V and 6 from J; bases not matched to a gene: 2. The CDR3 length is 13 residues. The CDR3 DNA is TGTGCCAGCAGCTGGGACAGGGGCCATGGCTACACCTTC. It encodes CASSWDRGHGYTF.

The chain links TRBV4-3 to TRBJ1-2; possible D gene TRBD1, 5 bases. The germline CDR1 and CDR2 sequences are LGHNA and YSLEER. The CDR3 extends over 15 amino acids. The V end was cut by 2 bases, the J end by 2 bases, with 12 bases between. The CDR3 DNA reads as TGCGCCAGCAGCCAAACAGGAGCCAAAAACTATGGCTACACCTTC. This codes for CASSQTGAKNYGYTF.

J is TRBJ1-1 and V is TRBV7-9; D remains ambiguous. The CDR3 totals 14 residues. V shed 1 base and J shed 5 bases, with 11 bases lying between them. CDR1 is SEHNR, CDR2 FQNEAQ, per germline (reference sequence). DNA of the CDR3: TGTGCCAGCAGCTTAGTCGGAGGGAGGACTGAAGCTTTCTTT. Translation: CASSLVGGRTEAFF.

The CDR3 nucleotides are TGCAGCGTTGTTCGACCGGGACAGGGGAACACCTTC. Protein: CSVVRPGQGNTF. The gene calls are TRBV29-1 and TRBJ1-2; 10 positions match TRBD1. The CDR3 has 12 amino acids. Germline loops: CDR1 SQVTM, CDR2 ANQGSEA. V shed 4 bases and J 12 bases; nucleotides not matched to a gene: 8. Variable domain in full (rest from reference TRBV29-1 and TRBJ1-2): SAVISQKPSRDICQRGTSLTIQCQVDSQVTMMFWYRQQPGQSLTLIATANQGSEATYESGFVIDKFPISRPNLTFSTLTVSNMSPEDSSIYLCSVVRPGQGNTFGSGTRLTVV.

This sequence joins TRBV28 and TRBJ2-3, with 10 nucleotides matching TRBD2. The CDR3 loop spans 16 amino acids. Trimming cost V 2 bases and J 2 bases; bases outside gene matches: 4. Germline lookup yields CDR1 MDHEN and CDR2 SYDVKM. The CDR3 DNA reads as TGTGCCAGCAGTTTAGGGACTAGCGTCCTCACAGATACGCAGTATTTT. It yields the protein CASSLGTSVLTDTQYF.

This chain joins TRBV2 and TRBJ2-7; D remains unclear. Germline V gene lookup returns CDR1 SNHLY and CDR2 FYNNEI. The CDR3 has 12 amino acids. The germline V and J ends were trimmed by 5 bases and 2 bases, with 7 bases remaining between them. In DNA, the CDR3 is TGTGCCAGCAGTCACAGCCCCTACGAGCAGTACTTC. Protein: CASSHSPYEQYF.

The genes are TRBV5-1 and TRBJ2-1; 8 nucleotides match TRBD2. This CDR3 is built from 15 residues. Germline CDR1 is SGHRS and CDR2 is YFSETQ. V lost 7 bases, J lost 1 base, and 7 bases stayed unmatched. The CDR3 nucleotides are TGCGCCAGCCATCGGGGGGGCGCGTCCTACAATGAGCAGTTCTTC. Amino acid sequence: CASHRGGASYNEQFF.

The chain joins TRBV2 to TRBJ2-7; no firm D call. Germline assignment: CDR1 SNHLY and CDR2 FYNNEI. The CDR3 extends over 15 amino acids. V lost 3 bases to trimming and J lost 2 bases, with 14 bases between them. The CDR3 region has the DNA TGTGCCAGCAGTGATGGCGGAAAGCAGACCTACGAGCAGTACGTC. Protein product: CASSDGGKQTYEQYV.

V usage is TRBV6-1 and J usage is TRBJ2-1, with D tentatively TRBD1 (5 bases). Germline V gene lookup returns CDR1 MNHNS and CDR2 SASEGT. This CDR3 has 14 amino acids. The V and J ends lost 4 bases and 9 bases respectively, with 16 bases between them. The CDR3 DNA sequence: TGTGCCAGCAGTGTCAGGGTCGAGGTTAGTGAGCAGTTCTTC. This sequence encodes CASSVRVEVSEQFF.